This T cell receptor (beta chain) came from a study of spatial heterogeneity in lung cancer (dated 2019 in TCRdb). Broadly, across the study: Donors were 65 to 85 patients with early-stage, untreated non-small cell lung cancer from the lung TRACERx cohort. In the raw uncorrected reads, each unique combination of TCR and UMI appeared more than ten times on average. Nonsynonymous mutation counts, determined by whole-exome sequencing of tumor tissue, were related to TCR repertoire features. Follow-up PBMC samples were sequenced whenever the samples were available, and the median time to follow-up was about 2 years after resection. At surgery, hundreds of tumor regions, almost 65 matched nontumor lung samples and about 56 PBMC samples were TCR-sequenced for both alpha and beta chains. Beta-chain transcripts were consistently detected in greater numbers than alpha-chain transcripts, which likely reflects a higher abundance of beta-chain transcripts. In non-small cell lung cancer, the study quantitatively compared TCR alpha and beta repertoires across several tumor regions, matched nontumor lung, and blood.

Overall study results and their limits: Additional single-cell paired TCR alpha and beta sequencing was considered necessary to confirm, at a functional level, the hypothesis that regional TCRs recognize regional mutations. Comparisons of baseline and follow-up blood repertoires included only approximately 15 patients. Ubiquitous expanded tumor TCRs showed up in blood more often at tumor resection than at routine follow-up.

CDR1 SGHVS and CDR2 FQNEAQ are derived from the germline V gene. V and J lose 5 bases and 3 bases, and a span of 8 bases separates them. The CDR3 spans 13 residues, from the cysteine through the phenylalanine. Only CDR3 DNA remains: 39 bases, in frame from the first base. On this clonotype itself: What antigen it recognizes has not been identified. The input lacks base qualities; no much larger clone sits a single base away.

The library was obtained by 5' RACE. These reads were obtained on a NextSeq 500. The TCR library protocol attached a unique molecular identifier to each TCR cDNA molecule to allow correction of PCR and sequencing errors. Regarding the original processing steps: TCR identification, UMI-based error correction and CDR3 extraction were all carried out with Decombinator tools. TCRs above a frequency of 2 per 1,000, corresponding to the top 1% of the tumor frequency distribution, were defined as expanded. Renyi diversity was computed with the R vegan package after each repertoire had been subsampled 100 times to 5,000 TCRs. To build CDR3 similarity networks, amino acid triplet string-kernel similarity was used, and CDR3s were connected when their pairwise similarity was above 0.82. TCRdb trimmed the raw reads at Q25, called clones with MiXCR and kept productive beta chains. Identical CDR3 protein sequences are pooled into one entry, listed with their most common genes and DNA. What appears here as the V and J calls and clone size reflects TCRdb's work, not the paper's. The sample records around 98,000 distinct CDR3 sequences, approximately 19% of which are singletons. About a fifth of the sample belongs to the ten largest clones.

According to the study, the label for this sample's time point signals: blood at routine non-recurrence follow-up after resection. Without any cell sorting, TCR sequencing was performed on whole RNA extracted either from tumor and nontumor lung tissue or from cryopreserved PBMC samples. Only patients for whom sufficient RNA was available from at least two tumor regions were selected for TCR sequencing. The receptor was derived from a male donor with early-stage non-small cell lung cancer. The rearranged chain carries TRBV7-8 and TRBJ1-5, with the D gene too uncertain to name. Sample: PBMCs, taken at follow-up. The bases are TGTGCCAGCAGCGCCGGCCTCAATCAGCCCCAGCATTTT. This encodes CASSAGLNQPQHF.